These T cell receptor beta chains were read from a single sample in a study of OX40 agonist ivuxolimab in advanced cancers. This table comes from immunoSEQ multiplex PCR, and its TCRdb copy is limited to in-frame clones, with some not included. The data contain around 74,000 clones, approximately 89% of them singletons. The source was CD4+ or CD8+ T cells sorted from blood, collected in a trial of the OX40 agonist ivuxolimab. The receptors were gathered from an adult with an advanced solid tumor such as melanoma, head and neck, liver or kidney cancer. Both conserved end residues are part of each CDR3. D genes are given only for firm matches. Size values are once, few and many counts, or a class for expanded clones, and some rows have none.

v_gene	abundance	j_gene	d_gene	CDR3nt	CDR3aa
TRBV30	-	TRBJ1-5	-	TGTGCCTGGACCCCTAGGTCGTCGTACAATCAGCCCCAGCATTTT	CAWTPRSSYNQPQHF
TRBV12-5	-	TRBJ2-5	-	TGTGCTAGTGGTTTGGTGGTGGGAGAGACCCAGTACTTC	CASGLVVGETQYF
TRBV7-6	-	TRBJ2-5	TRBD1	TGTGCCAGCAGCTCTACAGGGGTTGAGACCCAGTACTTC	CASSSTGVETQYF
TRBV29-1	-	TRBJ1-3	-	TGCAGCGTCTCACCGAACTCTGGAAACACCATATATTTT	CSVSPNSGNTIYF
TRBV7-2	-	TRBJ1-2	-	TGTGCCAGCAGCCGGACCTCATCTGGCTACACCTTC	CASSRTSSGYTF
TRBV9	-	TRBJ1-6	TRBD1	TGTGCCAGCAGCCAGGGACAGGGTGGTTCACCCCTCCACTTT	CASSQGQGGSPLHF
TRBV11-3	-	TRBJ2-1	-	TGTGCCAGCAGCCAAGGGGGAAATGAGCAGTTCTTC	CASSQGGNEQFF
TRBV11-2	-	TRBJ2-1	-	TGTGCCAGCAGCCTCGGGGGTAGCGGTCTCTACAATGAGCAGTTCTTC	CASSLGGSGLYNEQFF
TRBV9	-	TRBJ2-1	-	TGTGCCAGCAGCGTAGCGTTGGGGACCGGCGATGAGCAGTTCTTC	CASSVALGTGDEQFF
TRBV19	-	TRBJ1-1	TRBD1	TGTGCCAGTAGCCTGCGTGGGACAGGGAACACTGAAGCTTTCTTT	CASSLRGTGNTEAFF
TRBV6-4	-	TRBJ1-1	-	TGTGCCAGCAGCGAGGCCCGGGACACTGAAGCTTTCTTT	CASSEARDTEAFF
TRBV2	once	TRBJ1-6	-	TGTGCCAGCAGCCCAGATCGGTATAATTCACCCCTCCACTTT	CASSPDRYNSPLHF
TRBV5-1	once	TRBJ2-6	-	TGCGCCAGCAGGAAGGAGCTTAATTCTGGGGCCAACGTCCTGACTTTC	CASRKELNSGANVLTF
TRBV30	-	TRBJ1-5	-	TGTGCCTGGAGTCCTGGTGACCAATCACCCCAGCATTTT	CAWSPGDQSPQHF
TRBV18	-	TRBJ1-5	-	TGTGCCAGCTCACCAGGGGACGGTCGTTTAGGGTCCCAGCATTTT	CASSPGDGRLGSQHF
TRBV5-6	-	TRBJ2-5	-	TGTGCCAGCAGCTTGAAGGCAGGGCAAGAGACCCAGTACTTC	CASSLKAGQETQYF
TRBV19	-	TRBJ2-4	-	TGTGCCAGTAGTGTTACTGTGGGGGGAAACATTCAGTACTTC	CASSVTVGGNIQYF
TRBV27	-	TRBJ1-6	-	TGTGCCAGCAGTTTATCGAGGGGCCCGAGCTCCTATAATTCACCCCTCCACTTT	CASSLSRGPSSYNSPLHF
TRBV28	once	TRBJ2-1	-	TGTGCCAGCCCGCCGATGGGCGGGACAGAATACCTCCTAACCGCCAATGAGCAGTTCTTC	CASPPMGGTEYLLTANEQFF
TRBV28	-	TRBJ1-3	-	TGTGCCAGTACCCAGTCGGGAAACACCATATATTTT	CASTQSGNTIYF
TRBV19	-	TRBJ2-3	-	TGTGCCAGTGGTCAATGGGGGGCGAAGGACGATACGCAGTATTTT	CASGQWGAKDDTQYF
TRBV7-2	-	TRBJ2-7	-	TGTGCCAGCAGCTTAGGACCCGGGGCCTACGAGCAGTACTTC	CASSLGPGAYEQYF
TRBV5-1	-	TRBJ2-3	-	TGCGCCAGCAGCTTTTATAATTACAGGCCTACCTTCACAGATACGCAGTATTTT	CASSFYNYRPTFTDTQYF
TRBV5-1	once	TRBJ1-3	TRBD1	TGCGCCAGCAGCTGGACCCCAGGGGGAGACACCATATATTTT	CASSWTPGGDTIYF
TRBV21-1	once	TRBJ1-2	-	TGTGCCAGCAGCAAACTATCAGGGCCCGATTATGGCTACACCTTC	CASSKLSGPDYGYTF
TRBV4-2	-	TRBJ1-2	-	TGTGCCAGCAGCCAAGATTTGAGGGGCCTTGGCTACACCTTC	CASSQDLRGLGYTF
TRBV29-1	-	TRBJ1-1	-	TGCAGCGTCGAGGGGCAAATGAACACTGAAGTTTTCTTT	CSVEGQMNTEVFF
TRBV23-1	once	TRBJ1-1	TRBD1	TGCGCCAGCAGTCCCGACAGGGTCATGAACACTGAAGCTTTCTTT	CASSPDRVMNTEAFF
TRBV5-1	-	TRBJ1-2	TRBD1	TGCGCCAGCAGCTTGGTTGGAGGACAGGGCTTGGGTGGCTACACCTTC	CASSLVGGQGLGGYTF
TRBV5-1	-	TRBJ2-3	TRBD2	TGCGCCAGCAGCTCTGGACTAGCGGGGTATAGCACAGATACGCAGTATTTT	CASSSGLAGYSTDTQYF
TRBV29-1	-	TRBJ2-7	-	TGCAGCGTTGGCGTCTCCTACGAGCAGTACTTC	CSVGVSYEQYF
TRBV15	-	TRBJ1-2	-	TGTGCCACCAGCAGAGATACAGGCAGGCCCAGCTTC	CATSRDTGRPSF
TRBV5-5	-	TRBJ1-6	-	TGTGCCAGCAGCTTGGCCGGACGCTATAATTCACCCCTCCACTTT	CASSLAGRYNSPLHF
TRBV12-5	-	TRBJ2-7	TRBD1	TGTGCTAGCGGGCGCCGGGACAGGGGCCTTGATACCTACGAGCAGTACTTC	CASGRRDRGLDTYEQYF
TRBV4-2	-	TRBJ2-1	-	TGTGCCACCTCCGGGACGTACGTTGTGAATGAGCAGTTCTTC	CATSGTYVVNEQFF
TRBV7-8	-	TRBJ1-5	-	TGTGCCAGCAGCCTGGGACCGCAGAATCAGCCCCAGCATTTT	CASSLGPQNQPQHF
TRBV5-4	-	TRBJ2-1	-	TGTGCCAGCAGCCCGAAGGGGAGCAGGATATACAATGAGCAGTTCTTC	CASSPKGSRIYNEQFF
TRBV4-1	-	TRBJ2-7	TRBD2	TGCGCCAGCAGCCAAGATAAAGGACTAGCGGGAGTTTCCTACGAGCAGTACTTC	CASSQDKGLAGVSYEQYF
TRBV5-1	-	TRBJ2-5	-	TGCGCCAGCAGCTTGGCGGCAGGGGGGGAGACCCAGTACTTC	CASSLAAGGETQYF
TRBV2	-	TRBJ2-2	TRBD1	TGTGCCAGCAGCCTCGGGACAGCGACCGGGGAGCTGTTTTTT	CASSLGTATGELFF
TRBV27	few	TRBJ2-3	TRBD2	TGTGCCAGCAGTCTTCTAGCGGATTCAGATACGCAGTATTTT	CASSLLADSDTQYF
TRBV25-1	-	TRBJ1-5	-	TGTGCCAGCAGTGAGGGGGGTCATCAGCCCCAGCATTTT	CASSEGGHQPQHF
TRBV11-1	-	TRBJ2-1	-	TGTGCCAGCAGCACAGTGGGGACTCCGAACAATGAGCAGTTCTTC	CASSTVGTPNNEQFF
TRBV29-1	-	TRBJ2-7	-	TGCAGCGTCCCAGGACCGTTAGCTTCCTACGAGCAGTACTTC	CSVPGPLASYEQYF
TRBV7-9	-	TRBJ1-2	-	TGTGCCAGCAGCTCCCGATTCTATGGCTACACCTTC	CASSSRFYGYTF